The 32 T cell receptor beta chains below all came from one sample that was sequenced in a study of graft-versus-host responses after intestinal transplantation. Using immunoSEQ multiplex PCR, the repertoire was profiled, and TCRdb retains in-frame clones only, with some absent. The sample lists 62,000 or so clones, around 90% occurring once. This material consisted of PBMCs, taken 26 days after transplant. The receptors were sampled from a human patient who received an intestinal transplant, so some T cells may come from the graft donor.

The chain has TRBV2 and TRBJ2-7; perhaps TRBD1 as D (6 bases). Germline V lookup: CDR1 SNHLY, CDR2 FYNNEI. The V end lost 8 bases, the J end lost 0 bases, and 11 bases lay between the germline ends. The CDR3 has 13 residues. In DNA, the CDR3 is TGTGCCAGCGGGAACAGGGTCTCCTACGAGCAGTACTTC. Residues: CASGNRVSYEQYF.

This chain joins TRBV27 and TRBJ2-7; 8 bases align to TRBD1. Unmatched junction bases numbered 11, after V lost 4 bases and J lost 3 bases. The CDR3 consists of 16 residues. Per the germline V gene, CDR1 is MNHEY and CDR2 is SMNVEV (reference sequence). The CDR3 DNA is TGTGCCAGCAGTTCCCCTGTGTCCAGGGGGCACTACGAGCAGTACTTC. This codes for CASSSPVSRGHYEQYF.

In DNA, the CDR3 is TGTGCCAGCAGCACCTTAGCGGGGGGCGGCACAGATACGCAGTATTTT. Residues: CASSTLAGGGTDTQYF. The rearrangement joins TRBV11-2 to TRBJ2-3; TRBD2 aligns across 10 bases. The CDR3 runs 16 residues. Germline CDR1 is SGHAT and CDR2 is FQNNGV. V shed 5 bases and J 1 base; nucleotides not matched to a gene: 6.

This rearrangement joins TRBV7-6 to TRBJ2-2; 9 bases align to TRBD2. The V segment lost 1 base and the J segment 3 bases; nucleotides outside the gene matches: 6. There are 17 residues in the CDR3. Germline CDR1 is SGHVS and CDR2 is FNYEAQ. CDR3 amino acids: CASSLVRRGGDTGELFF. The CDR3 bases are TGTGCCAGCAGCTTAGTTCGGCGGGGGGGGGACACCGGGGAGCTGTTTTTT.

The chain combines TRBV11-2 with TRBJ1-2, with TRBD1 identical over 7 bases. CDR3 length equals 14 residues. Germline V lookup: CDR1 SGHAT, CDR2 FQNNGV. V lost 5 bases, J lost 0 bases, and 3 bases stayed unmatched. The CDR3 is CASSRDSSNYGYTF. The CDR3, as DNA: TGTGCCAGCAGCCGGGACAGCTCTAACTATGGCTACACCTTC.

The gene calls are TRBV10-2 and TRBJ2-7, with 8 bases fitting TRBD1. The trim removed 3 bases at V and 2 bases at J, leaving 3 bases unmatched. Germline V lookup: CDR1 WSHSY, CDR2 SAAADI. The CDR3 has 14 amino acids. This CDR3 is CASSEMTGAYEQYV. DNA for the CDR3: TGCGCCAGCAGTGAAATGACAGGGGCCTACGAGCAGTACGTC.

The CDR3 loop reads CASRSPSGLAGSDTQYF. Written as DNA, the CDR3 is TGTGCCAGCAGGAGCCCGTCGGGACTAGCGGGCTCAGATACGCAGTATTTT. This sequence joins TRBV11-2 and TRBJ2-3, with 12 bases aligning to TRBD2. Germline V gene lookup returns CDR1 SGHAT and CDR2 FQNNGV. CDR3 size: 17 residues. Trimming cost V 6 bases and J 4 bases; bases outside gene matches: 11. The entire variable domain, with the rest obtained from reference TRBV11-2 and TRBJ2-3, is as follows: EAGVAQSPRYKIIEKRQSVAFWCNPISGHATLYWYQQILGQGPKLLIQFQNNGVVDDSQLPKDRFSAERLKGVDSTLKIQPAKLEDSAVYLCASRSPSGLAGSDTQYFGPGTRLTVL.

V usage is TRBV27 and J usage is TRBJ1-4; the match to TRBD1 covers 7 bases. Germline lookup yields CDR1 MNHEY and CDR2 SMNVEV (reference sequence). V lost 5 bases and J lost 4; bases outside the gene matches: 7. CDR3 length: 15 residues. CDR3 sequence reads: CASSPIDRVNEKLFF. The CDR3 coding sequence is TGTGCCAGCAGTCCGATTGACAGGGTTAATGAAAAACTGTTTTTT.

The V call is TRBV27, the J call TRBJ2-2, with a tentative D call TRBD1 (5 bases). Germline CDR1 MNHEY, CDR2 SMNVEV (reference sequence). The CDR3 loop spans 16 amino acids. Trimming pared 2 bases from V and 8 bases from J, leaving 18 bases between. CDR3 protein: CASSLISGQGVGELFF. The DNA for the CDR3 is TGTGCCAGCAGTTTAATTTCTGGGCAGGGCGTTGGGGAGCTGTTTTTT.

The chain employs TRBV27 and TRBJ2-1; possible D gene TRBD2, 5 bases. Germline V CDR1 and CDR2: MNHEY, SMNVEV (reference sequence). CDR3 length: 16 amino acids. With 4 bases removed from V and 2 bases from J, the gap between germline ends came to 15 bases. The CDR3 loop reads CASSSGLLEAYNEQFF. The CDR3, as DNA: TGTGCCAGCAGTTCTGGTCTATTGGAGGCCTACAATGAGCAGTTCTTC.

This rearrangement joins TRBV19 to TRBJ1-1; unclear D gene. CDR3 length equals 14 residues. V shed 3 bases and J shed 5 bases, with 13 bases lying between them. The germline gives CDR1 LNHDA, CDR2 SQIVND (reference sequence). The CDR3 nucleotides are TGTGCCAGTAGTATTCTTGGCGGTGGGACTGAAGCTTTCTTT. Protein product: CASSILGGGTEAFF. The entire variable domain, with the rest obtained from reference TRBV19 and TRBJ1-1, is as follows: DGGITQSPKYLFRKEGQNVTLSCEQNLNHDAMYWYRQDPGQGLRLIYYSQIVNDFQKGDIAEGYSVSREKKESFPLTVTSAQKNPTAFYLCASSILGGGTEAFFGQGTRLTVV.

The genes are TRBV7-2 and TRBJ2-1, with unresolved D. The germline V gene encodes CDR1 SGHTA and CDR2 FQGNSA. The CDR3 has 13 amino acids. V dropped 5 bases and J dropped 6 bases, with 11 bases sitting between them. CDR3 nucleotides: TGTGCCAGCAGCCGAAGCGACGCCAATGAGCAGTTCTTC. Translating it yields CASSRSDANEQFF.

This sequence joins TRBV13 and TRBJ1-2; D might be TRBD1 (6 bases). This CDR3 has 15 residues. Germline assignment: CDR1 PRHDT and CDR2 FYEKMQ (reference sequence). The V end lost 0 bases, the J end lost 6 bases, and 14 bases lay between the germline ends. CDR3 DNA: TGTGCCAGCAGCTTAGGGCGGTCAGGGGCGGATGGCTACACCTTC. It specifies CASSLGRSGADGYTF.

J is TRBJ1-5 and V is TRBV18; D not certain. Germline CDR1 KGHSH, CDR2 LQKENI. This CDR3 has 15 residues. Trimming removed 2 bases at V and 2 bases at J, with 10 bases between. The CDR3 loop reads CASSPGPPRNQPQHF. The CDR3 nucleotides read TGTGCCAGCTCACCAGGGCCTCCTCGCAATCAGCCCCAGCATTTT.

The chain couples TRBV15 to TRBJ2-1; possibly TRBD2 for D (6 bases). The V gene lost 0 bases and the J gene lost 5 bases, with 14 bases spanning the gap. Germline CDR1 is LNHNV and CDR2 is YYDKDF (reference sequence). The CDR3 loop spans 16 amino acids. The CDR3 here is CATSRDRLALNNEQFF. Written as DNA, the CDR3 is TGTGCCACCAGCAGAGATCGGCTAGCGCTCAACAATGAGCAGTTCTTC.

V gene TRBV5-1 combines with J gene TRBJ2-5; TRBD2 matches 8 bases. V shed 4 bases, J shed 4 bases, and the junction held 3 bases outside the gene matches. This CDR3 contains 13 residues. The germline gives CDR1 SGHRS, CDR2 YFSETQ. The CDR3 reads CASSLGGGETQYF. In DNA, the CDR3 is TGCGCCAGCAGCCTCGGGGGGGGAGAGACCCAGTACTTC.

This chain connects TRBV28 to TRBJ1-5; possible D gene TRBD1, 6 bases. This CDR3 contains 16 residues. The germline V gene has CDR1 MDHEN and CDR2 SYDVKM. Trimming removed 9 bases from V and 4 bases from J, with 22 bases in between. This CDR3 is CASSKPRDIRNQPQHF. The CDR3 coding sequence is TGTGCCAGTTCGAAACCCCGGGACATACGTAATCAGCCCCAGCATTTT.

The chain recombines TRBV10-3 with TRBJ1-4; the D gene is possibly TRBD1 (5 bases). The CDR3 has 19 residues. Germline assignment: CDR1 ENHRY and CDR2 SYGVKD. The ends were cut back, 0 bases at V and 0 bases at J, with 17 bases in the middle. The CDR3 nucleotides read TGTGCCATCAGTGAGTCGACCTCATTGACAGCCCCAACTAATGAAAAACTGTTTTTT. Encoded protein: CAISESTSLTAPTNEKLFF.

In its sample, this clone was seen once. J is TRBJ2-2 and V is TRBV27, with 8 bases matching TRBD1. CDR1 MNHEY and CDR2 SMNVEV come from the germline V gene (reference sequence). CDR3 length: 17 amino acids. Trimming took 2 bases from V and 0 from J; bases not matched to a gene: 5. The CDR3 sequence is CASSLSGQGTNTGELFF. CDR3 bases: TGTGCCAGCAGTTTAAGTGGACAGGGAACGAACACCGGGGAGCTGTTTTTT.

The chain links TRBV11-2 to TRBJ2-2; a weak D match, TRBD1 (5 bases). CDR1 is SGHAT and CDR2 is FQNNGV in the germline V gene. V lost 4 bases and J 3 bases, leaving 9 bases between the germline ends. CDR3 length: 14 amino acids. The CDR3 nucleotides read TGTGCCAGCAGCTGGGGCCTCCACACCGGGGAGCTGTTTTTT. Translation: CASSWGLHTGELFF.

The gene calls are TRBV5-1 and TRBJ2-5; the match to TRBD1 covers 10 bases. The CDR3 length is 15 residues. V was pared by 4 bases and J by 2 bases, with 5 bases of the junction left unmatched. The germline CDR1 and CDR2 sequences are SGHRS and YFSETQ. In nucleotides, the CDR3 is TGCGCCAGCAGCGGGACAGGGGAACCTCAAGAGACCCAGTACTTC. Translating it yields CASSGTGEPQETQYF.

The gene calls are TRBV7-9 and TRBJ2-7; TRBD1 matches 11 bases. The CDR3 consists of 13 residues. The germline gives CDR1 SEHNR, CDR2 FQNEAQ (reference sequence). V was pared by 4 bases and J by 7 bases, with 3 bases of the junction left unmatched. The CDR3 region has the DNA TGTGCCAGCAGCTGGACAGGGGGCCGGGAGCAGTACTTC. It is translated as CASSWTGGREQYF.

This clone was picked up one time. In DNA form, the CDR3 reads TGTGCCAGCAGTTACTCGGCAGGGGGGAAGAACACTGAAGCTTTCTTT. Amino acids: CASSYSAGGKNTEAFF. This sequence joins TRBV6-6 and TRBJ1-1, with 7 positions matching TRBD1. V lost 0 bases and J lost 1; bases outside the gene matches: 5. Germline V gene sequence: CDR1 MNHNY, CDR2 SVGAGI (reference sequence). This CDR3 has 16 residues.

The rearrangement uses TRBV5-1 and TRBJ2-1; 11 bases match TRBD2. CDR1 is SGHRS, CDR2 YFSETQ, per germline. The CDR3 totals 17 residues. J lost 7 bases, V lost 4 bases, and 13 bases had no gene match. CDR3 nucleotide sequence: TGCGCCAGCAGCGGAGGGACTAGCGGACGCTCTGCAAATGAGCAGTTCTTC. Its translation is CASSGGTSGRSANEQFF.

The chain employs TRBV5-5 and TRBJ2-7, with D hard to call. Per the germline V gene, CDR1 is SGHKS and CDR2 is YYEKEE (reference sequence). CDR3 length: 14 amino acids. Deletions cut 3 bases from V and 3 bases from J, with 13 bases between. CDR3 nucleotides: TGTGCCAGCAGCTATAGCCGGTCTGGCTACGAGCAGTACGTC. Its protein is CASSYSRSGYEQYV.

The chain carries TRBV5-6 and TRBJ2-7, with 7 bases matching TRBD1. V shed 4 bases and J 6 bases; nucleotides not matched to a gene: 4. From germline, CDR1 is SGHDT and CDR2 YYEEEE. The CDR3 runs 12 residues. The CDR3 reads CASSLTGVEQYV. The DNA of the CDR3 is TGTGCCAGCAGCCTTACAGGGGTCGAGCAGTACGTC.

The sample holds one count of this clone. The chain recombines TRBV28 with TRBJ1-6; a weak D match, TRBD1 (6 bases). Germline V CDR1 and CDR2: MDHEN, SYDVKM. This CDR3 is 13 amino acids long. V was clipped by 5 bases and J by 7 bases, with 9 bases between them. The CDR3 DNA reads TGTGCCAGCAGTAACAGGGCCAATTCACCCCTCCACTTT. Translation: CASSNRANSPLHF. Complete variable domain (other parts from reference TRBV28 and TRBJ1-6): DVKVTQSSRYLVKRTGEKVFLECVQDMDHENMFWYRQDPGLGLRLIYFSYDVKMKEKGDIPEGYSVSREKKERFSLILESASTNQTSMYLCASSNRANSPLHFGNGTRLTVT.

CDR3 residues: CASSLGTSAYEQYF. The CDR3 DNA is TGTGCCAGCAGCCTAGGGACTAGCGCGTACGAGCAGTACTTC. The chain has TRBV7-9 and TRBJ2-7; 10 bases map to TRBD2. With V trimmed by 5 bases and J by 4 bases, 5 bases remained unmatched. This CDR3 has 14 residues. In germline, CDR1 is SEHNR, CDR2 FQNEAQ (reference sequence).

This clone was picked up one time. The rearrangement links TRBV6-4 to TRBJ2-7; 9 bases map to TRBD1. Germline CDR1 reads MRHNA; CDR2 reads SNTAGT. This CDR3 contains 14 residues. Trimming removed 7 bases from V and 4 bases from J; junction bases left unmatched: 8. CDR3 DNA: TGTGCCAGCAATAACAGGGGGCTTGAATACGAGCAGTACGTC. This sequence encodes CASNNRGLEYEQYV.

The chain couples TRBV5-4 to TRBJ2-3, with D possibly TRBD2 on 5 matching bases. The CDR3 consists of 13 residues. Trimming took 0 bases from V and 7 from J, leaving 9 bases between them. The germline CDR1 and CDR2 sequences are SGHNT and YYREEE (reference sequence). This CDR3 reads CASSLERAYTQYF. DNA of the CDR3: TGTGCCAGCAGCTTGGAGAGGGCCTATACGCAGTATTTT.

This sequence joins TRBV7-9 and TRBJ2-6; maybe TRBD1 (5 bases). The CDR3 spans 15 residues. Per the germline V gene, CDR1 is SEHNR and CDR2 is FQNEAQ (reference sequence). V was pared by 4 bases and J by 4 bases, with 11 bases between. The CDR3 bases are TGTGCCAGCAGCTCCAGGGTTTCCGGGGCCAACGTCCTGACTTTC. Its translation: CASSSRVSGANVLTF.

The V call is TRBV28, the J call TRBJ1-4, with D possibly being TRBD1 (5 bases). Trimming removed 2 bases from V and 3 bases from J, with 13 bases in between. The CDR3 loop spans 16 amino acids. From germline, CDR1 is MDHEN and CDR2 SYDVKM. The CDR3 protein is CASSLPTGGANEKLFF. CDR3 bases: TGTGCCAGCAGTTTACCCACAGGAGGGGCTAATGAAAAACTGTTTTTT.